Presented here are 18 T cell receptor beta chains from one specimen sequenced in a study of shared clonotypes between healthy human individuals. TCRdb keeps only in-frame clones here, not all; method: immunoSEQ multiplex PCR. The profile shows 2,100,000 or so clones, around 95% of them singletons. Sequencing input: naive CD4+ T cells sorted from blood. Documented subset: CD45RA+ positively selected. The receptors derive from a man aged 18 to 30 in good health.

This clone was seen once. This sequence joins TRBV7-8 and TRBJ2-1; 15 bases are shared with TRBD2. The J segment lost 8 bases and the V segment lost 0 bases, leaving 5 bases of the junction unmatched. The CDR3 loop spans 17 amino acids. CDR1 and CDR2 from the germline V gene are SGHVS and FQNEAQ. DNA of the CDR3: TGTGCCAGCAGCTTAGCGGGGACTAGCGGGAGGTCGGATGAGCAGTTCTTC. Translation gives CASSLAGTSGRSDEQFF. Looking up the rest from reference TRBV7-8 and TRBJ2-1 gives the full variable domain: GAGVSQSPRYKVAKRGQDVALRCDPISGHVSLFWYQQALGQGPEFLTYFQNEAQLDKSGLPSDRFFAERPEGSVSTLKIQRTQQEDSAVYLCASSLAGTSGRSDEQFFGPGTRLTVL.

This clone was observed a single time. CDR3 bases: TGTGCCAGCAGCTTACGGCAGGGAGGACGCAATGAGCAGTTCTTC. Translation: CASSLRQGGRNEQFF. The chain carries TRBV7-9 and TRBJ2-1; a weak D match, TRBD2 (6 bases). CDR3 length equals 15 residues. The germline gives CDR1 SEHNR, CDR2 FQNEAQ (reference sequence). V dropped 2 bases and J dropped 6 bases, with 14 bases sitting between them.

The chain joins TRBV5-1 to TRBJ1-6; D call uncertain. The V gene's germline CDR1 is SGHRS and CDR2 YFSETQ. Trimming cost V 0 bases and J 9 bases, with 7 bases left between them. CDR3 length: 13 amino acids. CDR3 loop: CASSLGQASPLHF. In DNA form, the CDR3 reads TGCGCCAGCAGCTTGGGTCAGGCTTCACCCCTCCACTTT. The whole variable domain, remainder taken from reference TRBV5-1 and TRBJ1-6, is KAGVTQTPRYLIKTRGQQVTLSCSPISGHRSVSWYQQTPGQGLQFLFEYFSETQRNKGNFPGRFSGRQFSNSRSEMNVSTLELGDSALYLCASSLGQASPLHFGNGTRLTVT.

The chain couples TRBV4-3 to TRBJ1-4, with D unclear. From germline, CDR1 is LGHNA and CDR2 YSLEER. The CDR3 runs 18 residues. Trimming cost V 5 bases and J 0 bases, with 19 bases left between them. The CDR3 bases are TGCGCCAGCAGCTACAAGCGCACACCTGGGGCAACTAATGAAAAACTGTTTTTT. It encodes CASSYKRTPGATNEKLFF.

The CDR3 reads CASSPPQGLKNIQYF. Written as DNA, the CDR3 is TGTGCCAGCTCACCACCTCAGGGGCTCAAAAACATTCAGTACTTC. The chain is built from TRBV18 and TRBJ2-4; a possible D gene is TRBD1 (6 bases). The V gene lost 0 bases and the J gene lost 3 bases, with 9 bases spanning the gap. The CDR3 extends over 15 amino acids. Germline CDR1 KGHSH, CDR2 LQKENI.

The rearrangement joins TRBV5-1 to TRBJ1-6, with D hard to call. Germline values: CDR1 SGHRS, CDR2 YFSETQ. The CDR3 has 12 residues. Trimming removed 7 bases at V and 11 bases at J, with 13 bases between. The CDR3 DNA reads TGCGCCAGCGGAGTGGACGGGGCACCCCTCCACTTT. Amino acid sequence: CASGVDGAPLHF.

The chain carries TRBV11-2 and TRBJ2-7; 9 positions agree with TRBD1. CDR1 and CDR2 from the germline V gene are SGHAT and FQNNGV. CDR3 length equals 17 residues. Germline trimming cut 5 bases from V and 6 bases from J; bases unmatched to any gene: 17. For the CDR3, the DNA is TGTGCCAGCAGCCCGCTTCGACTCCGACAGGGGGTTCGCGAGCAGTACTTC. Translated: CASSPLRLRQGVREQYF.

As for this clone: Different DNA sequences within this sample yield the same CDR3. V and J are TRBV5-1 and TRBJ1-5; the D gene is possibly TRBD1 (5 bases). This CDR3 has 13 residues. V gave up 4 bases and J gave up 4 bases, with 9 bases separating them. Germline lookup yields CDR1 SGHRS and CDR2 YFSETQ. CDR3 sequence: CASSPQGNQPQHF. CDR3 DNA sequence: TGCGCCAGCAGCCCGCAGGGAAATCAGCCCCAGCATTTT.

Concerning this clone itself: Distinct nucleotide sequences in the sample also encode this CDR3. The J gene is TRBJ2-7, the V gene TRBV10-2; 12 bases are a match to TRBD2. The junction had 2 bases not matched to a gene; V was cut back by 6 bases and J by 2 bases. The CDR3 is 14 amino acids. From germline, CDR1 is WSHSY and CDR2 SAAADI. As DNA, the CDR3 is TGCGCCAGCAGACTAGCGGGAGGAACCTACGAGCAGTACTTC. This codes for CASRLAGGTYEQYF.

About this clone itself: This specimen includes other DNA sequences encoding the same CDR3. The CDR3, as DNA: TGTGCCAGCAGTTCTAGCGGGGGGGCCTACGAGCAGTACTTC. Translation: CASSSSGGAYEQYF. The rearrangement joins TRBV28 to TRBJ2-7; the match to TRBD2 covers 12 bases. The CDR3 is made up of 14 amino acids. V lost 4 bases to trimming and J lost 2 bases; unmatched junction nucleotides: 0. Per germline, CDR1 MDHEN and CDR2 SYDVKM.

This chain uses TRBV5-6 with TRBJ2-5; weak D call: TRBD1 (5 bases). The CDR3 is 14 residues long. Per germline, CDR1 SGHDT and CDR2 YYEEEE. V dropped 0 bases and J dropped 5 bases, with 11 bases sitting between them. CDR3 nucleotide sequence: TGTGCCAGCAGCTTGGAAGGGGCCGGGGAGACCCAGTACTTC. Its protein product is CASSLEGAGETQYF.

This clone was recorded a few times. This chain connects TRBV5-6 to TRBJ2-1, with 12 bases fitting TRBD2. Trimming removed 4 bases from V and 2 bases from J; junction bases left unmatched: 10. Germline CDR1 and CDR2: SGHDT and YYEEEE. This CDR3 is 18 amino acids long. CDR3 nucleotide sequence: TGTGCCAGCAGCGCCAGGACTAGCGGGATACGGACCTACAATGAGCAGTTCTTC. It codes for CASSARTSGIRTYNEQFF. Filled out from reference TRBV5-6 and TRBJ2-1, the complete variable domain reads DAGVTQSPTHLIKTRGQQVTLRCSPKSGHDTVSWYQQALGQGPQFIFQYYEEEERQRGNFPDRFSGHQFPNYSSELNVNALLLGDSALYLCASSARTSGIRTYNEQFFGPGTRLTVL.

The CDR3 DNA reads as TGTGCCAGCAGCGTTCTCGACTGGTACGGCACAGATACGCAGTATTTT. It codes for CASSVLDWYGTDTQYF. This chain links TRBV5-4 with TRBJ2-3, with D hard to call. Per germline, CDR1 SGHNT and CDR2 YYREEE (reference sequence). The V gene lost 4 bases and the J gene lost 1 base, with 16 bases spanning the gap. The CDR3 contains 16 residues.

The chain has TRBV7-9 and TRBJ2-5; D is possibly TRBD2 (6 bases). Germline V gene data show CDR1 as SEHNR and CDR2 as FQNEAQ (reference sequence). With 1 base removed from V and 3 bases from J, the gap between germline ends came to 15 bases. This CDR3 is built from 16 residues. The CDR3 sequence: CASSLVGGLTEETQYF. The CDR3 coding sequence is TGTGCCAGCAGCTTAGTGGGAGGACTGACGGAAGAGACCCAGTACTTC. Filled out from reference TRBV7-9 and TRBJ2-5, the complete variable domain reads DTGVSQNPRHKITKRGQNVTFRCDPISEHNRLYWYRQTLGQGPEFLTYFQNEAQLEKSRLLSDRFSAERPKGSFSTLEIQRTEQGDSAMYLCASSLVGGLTEETQYFGPGTRLLVL.

The chain recombines TRBV4-3 with TRBJ2-7; tentatively, D is TRBD2 (6 bases). The V gene's germline CDR1 is LGHNA and CDR2 YSLEER. V was trimmed by 1 base and J by 3 bases, leaving 16 bases between them. The CDR3 has 16 residues. The CDR3: CASSQASPSVVYEQYF. The CDR3 DNA reads as TGCGCCAGCAGCCAAGCGTCCCCTAGCGTAGTCTACGAGCAGTACTTC.

The chain employs TRBV27 and TRBJ2-5; D ambiguous. The CDR3 is made up of 12 amino acids. From germline, CDR1 is MNHEY and CDR2 SMNVEV (reference sequence). V was trimmed by 5 bases and J by 7 bases, leaving 11 bases between them. The CDR3 DNA reads TGTGCCAGCAGTCCCCGAGGTGGGACCCAGTACTTC. Protein sequence: CASSPRGGTQYF.

The rearrangement joins TRBV5-1 to TRBJ2-2; 10 bases line up with TRBD1. In germline, CDR1 is SGHRS, CDR2 YFSETQ. V trimming: 4 bases; J trimming: 4 bases; junction bases outside the gene matches: 7. This CDR3 spans 16 amino acids. The CDR3 loop is CASSKTGTGVTGELFF. CDR3 bases: TGCGCCAGCAGCAAAACCGGGACAGGGGTCACCGGGGAGCTGTTTTTT.

The CDR3: CASSRTIGDSPLHF. In DNA, the CDR3 is TGTGCCAGCAGTAGAACCATTGGGGATTCACCCCTCCACTTT. The rearrangement joins TRBV7-2 to TRBJ1-6; no definite D call. Germline loops: CDR1 SGHTA, CDR2 FQGNSA. With 6 bases removed from V and 8 bases from J, the gap between germline ends came to 14 bases. The CDR3 sequence is 14 residues long.